This T cell receptor (beta chain) was identified during a study of CD8+CD57+ T cells in acquired aplastic anemia. This clonotype was detected only a few times. Profiling that covered TCR beta VDJ and CDR3 relied on genomic DNA as its template. TCRdb itself ran the reads through MiXCR, one entry per CDR3 protein. The sample shows approximately 270,000 distinct CDR3 sequences, 45% to 70% of them seen only once. Germline CDR1 and CDR2: SGHNT and YYREEE (reference sequence). The CDR3 sequence is 16 residues long. The V end was cut by 0 bases, the J end by 6 bases, with 19 bases between. This clonotype was obtained from a human donor with severe aplastic anemia or a healthy control (not recorded which). The V and J genes are TRBV5-4 and TRBJ2-7; D tentatively reads TRBD1 or TRBD2 (6 bases each). The sample taken for sequencing was sorted CD4+, CD8+, or CD8+CD57+ T cells (not recorded which) from PBMCs. The DNA of the CDR3 is TGTGCCAGCAGCTTGGGGCCGAGGGGGGTCGGCGGCGAGCAGTACTTC. The encoded protein is CASSLGPRGVGGEQYF.